This TCR beta chain was recorded in a study of cytomegalovirus exposure and HLA in healthy donors. Study-wide background: Both the 120 validation repertoires and the 666 first-cohort repertoires used the same platform, as reported by a later analysis. Study-level findings and limits: According to reports, the classifier identified cytomegalovirus status with high specificity and sensitivity. Listed as cytomegalovirus-associated were over 150 TCR beta chains.

The data were produced by immunoSEQ multiplex PCR, yet TCRdb's version contains in-frame clones alone and is incomplete. The sample contains 260,000 or so clones, around nine tenths of which appear only once. Note on this clone: Its specificity is not known.

The germline V and J ends were trimmed by 0 bases and 4 bases, with 9 bases remaining between them. Per germline, CDR1 SGHRS and CDR2 YFSETQ. The CDR3 runs 14 residues. The chain uses TRBV5-1 and TRBJ2-3, with D uncertain. The sample taken for sequencing was PBMCs. This clonotype originated in a woman aged 18-29 years in good health and CMV-seronegative. CDR3 residues: CASSLESGSDTQYF. CDR3 coding DNA: TGCGCCAGCAGCTTGGAGAGTGGTTCAGATACGCAGTATTTT.